The T cell receptor beta chain described here comes from a study of shared T cell receptors in the human thymus. The CDR3 sequence is 16 residues long. V shed 1 base, J shed 3 bases, and the junction held 1 base outside the gene matches. Germline V gene lookup returns CDR1 MGHDK and CDR2 SYGVNS. Produced via immunoSEQ multiplex PCR; TCRdb's table is partial and in-frame only. The sample carries hundreds of thousands of clones, 70% to 90% recorded once. These data were also filed under a second study, of human thymus T cells. Turning to that study: Those donating were healthy Finnish infants in corrective surgery for congenital heart defects. Corrective cardiac surgery supplied the resected thymus tissue. Related studies found that unrelated individuals share highly overlapping thymic repertoires.

The sample comprised thymocytes. The chain uses TRBV25-1 and TRBJ2-1, with 12 nucleotides matching TRBD2. This TCR was sampled from a boy under three years old with a congenital heart defect. CDR3: CASSELTSGSYNEQFF. DNA of the CDR3: TGTGCCAGCAGTGAATTGACTAGCGGGAGCTACAATGAGCAGTTCTTC.